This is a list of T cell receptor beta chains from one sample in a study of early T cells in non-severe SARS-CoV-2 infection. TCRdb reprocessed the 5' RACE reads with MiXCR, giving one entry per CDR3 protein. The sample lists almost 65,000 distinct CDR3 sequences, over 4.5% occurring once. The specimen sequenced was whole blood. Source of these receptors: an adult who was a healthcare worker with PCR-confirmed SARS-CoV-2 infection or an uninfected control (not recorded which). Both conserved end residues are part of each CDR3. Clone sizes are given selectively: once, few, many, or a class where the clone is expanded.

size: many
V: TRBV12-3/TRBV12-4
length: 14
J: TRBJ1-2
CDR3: CAIAIRGRYYGYTF

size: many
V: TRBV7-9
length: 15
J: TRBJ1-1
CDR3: CASRHSGSWNTEAFF

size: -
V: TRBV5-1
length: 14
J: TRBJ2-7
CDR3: CASRLWTQGGEQYF

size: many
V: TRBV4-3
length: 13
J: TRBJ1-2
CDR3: CASSLDSRSPYTF

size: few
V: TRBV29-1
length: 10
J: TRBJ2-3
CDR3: CSLRGDTQYF

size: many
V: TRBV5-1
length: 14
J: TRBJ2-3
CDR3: CASSFEQITDTQYF

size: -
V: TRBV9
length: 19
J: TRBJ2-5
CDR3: CASSVGLATMATVQETQYF

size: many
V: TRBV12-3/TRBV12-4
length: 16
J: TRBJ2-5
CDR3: CASSLYPASEQETQYF

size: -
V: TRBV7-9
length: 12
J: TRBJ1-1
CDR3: CASSSITGEAFF

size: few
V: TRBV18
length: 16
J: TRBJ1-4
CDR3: CASSRAQGRTNEKLFF

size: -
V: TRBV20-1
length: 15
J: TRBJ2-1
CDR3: CSARLAGGPDNEQFF

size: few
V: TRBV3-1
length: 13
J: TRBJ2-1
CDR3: CASSQRGVREQFF

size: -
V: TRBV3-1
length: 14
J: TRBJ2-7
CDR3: CASSQERLSSGRYF

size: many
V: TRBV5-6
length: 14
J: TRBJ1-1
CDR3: CASSLQAGRTEAFF

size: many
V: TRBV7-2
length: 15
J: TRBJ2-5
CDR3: CASSSGSGSQETQYF

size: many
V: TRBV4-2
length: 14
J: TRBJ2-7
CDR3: CASSQTGHNYEQYF